The source of this T cell receptor beta chain is a study of T cell responses to AZD1222 COVID-19 vaccine. Study as a whole: Both about-4-week and about-12-week second-dose recipients were combined. Study-wide results and limits: Along spike, vaccine-associated CD4 TCRs were found throughout, with dominance at 160-218 and 743-854. Nearly half of unique spike-specific TCRs reportedly avoided B.1.351 and B.1.1.7 mutated regions. The donor cohort was predominantly white British with a female majority, and clonal diversity may have been underestimated.

Turning to this clone: Antigen specificity is unknown.

The CDR3 covers 12 residues. Deletions cut 1 base from V and 6 bases from J, with 6 bases between. Germline-derived CDR1 and CDR2 are LGHNA and YSLEER. TCRdb keeps only in-frame clones here, not all; method: immunoSEQ multiplex PCR. The table has 150,000 to 200,000 clones, roughly nine tenths seen once. This material consisted of peripheral blood, taken on day 0 of AZD1222 vaccination. The chain has TRBV4-3 and TRBJ1-1, with a weak D call TRBD1 (5 bases). This sequence originates from an adult in good health. CDR3 residues: CASSQVGAEAFF. The CDR3 DNA sequence: TGCGCCAGCAGCCAAGTGGGGGCTGAAGCTTTCTTT.